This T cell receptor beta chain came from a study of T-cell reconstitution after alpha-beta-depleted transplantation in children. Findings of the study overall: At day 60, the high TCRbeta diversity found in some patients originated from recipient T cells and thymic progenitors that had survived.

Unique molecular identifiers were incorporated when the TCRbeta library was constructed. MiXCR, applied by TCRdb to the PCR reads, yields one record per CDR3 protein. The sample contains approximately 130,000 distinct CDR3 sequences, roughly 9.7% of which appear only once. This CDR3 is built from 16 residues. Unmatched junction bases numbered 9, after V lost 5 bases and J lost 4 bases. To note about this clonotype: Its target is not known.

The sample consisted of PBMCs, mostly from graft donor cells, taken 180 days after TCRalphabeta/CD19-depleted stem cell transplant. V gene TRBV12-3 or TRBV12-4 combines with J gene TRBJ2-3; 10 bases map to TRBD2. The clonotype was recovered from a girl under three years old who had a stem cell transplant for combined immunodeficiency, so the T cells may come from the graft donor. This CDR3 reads CASSPRGLAGADTQYF. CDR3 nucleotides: TGTGCCAGCAGTCCCAGAGGGCTAGCGGGAGCAGATACGCAGTATTTT.